The T cell receptor (beta chain) under discussion was sequenced for a study of T-cell reconstitution after alpha-beta-depleted transplantation in children. V dropped 1 base and J dropped 5 bases, with 15 bases sitting between them. The length of the CDR3 is 16 residues. The V gene's germline CDR1 is SGHDT and CDR2 YYEEEE. For TCRbeta, the library was prepared with unique molecular identifiers. TCRdb processed the PCR reads anew with MiXCR; each CDR3 protein has one entry. The sample records about 240,000 distinct CDR3 sequences, more than 10% being singletons. This material consisted of PBMCs from the stem cell graft donor, taken from the stem cell graft. The sequence derives from a human donor who donated a stem cell graft to a child with acute lymphoblastic leukemia. V and J are TRBV5-6 and TRBJ2-2; the D is unclear. CDR3 amino acids: CASSLLGQVFTGELFF. The DNA for the CDR3 is TGTGCCAGCAGCTTGTTGGGTCAGGTCTTTACCGGGGAGCTGTTTTTT.